Each of the 23 T cell receptor beta chains below was sequenced from the same sample in a study of blood T cells in healthy people across ages. Alongside a J-beta primer mix, a sample-barcoded 5' primer served in a second PCR lasting about 7 to 11 cycles. A single record per CDR3 protein comes from TCRdb applying MiXCR to the 5' RACE reads. The sample lists about 670,000 distinct CDR3 sequences, around 38% seen once, with approximately 31% in the top ten. Sequencing input: blood. Receptors originate from a man older than 75 in good health.

This clonotype was detected only a few times. The CDR3 reads CAISESKGREQFF. DNA of the CDR3: TGTGCCATCAGTGAGTCGAAGGGTCGAGAGCAGTTCTTC. V gene TRBV10-3 combines with J gene TRBJ2-1; D call uncertain. Germline CDR1 ENHRY, CDR2 SYGVKD. The CDR3 covers 13 residues. Deletions cut 0 bases from V and 10 bases from J, with 10 bases between.

This clonotype was detected ten times or more. This chain uses TRBV12-5 with TRBJ2-7; 13 bases align to TRBD2. J gave up 7 bases and V 0 bases, and 9 bases lay outside the gene matches. The germline gives CDR1 LGHNT, CDR2 FRNRAP. CDR3 length equals 17 residues. This CDR3 reads CASGLVILAGGLDEQYF. The DNA of the CDR3 is TGTGCTAGTGGTTTGGTAATACTAGCGGGGGGGTTGGATGAGCAGTACTTC.

The CDR3 DNA follows: TGTGCCAGCAGCACGACCGGGGCTAGCGGGACAGATACGCAGTATTTT. It specifies CASSTTGASGTDTQYF. The rearrangement uses TRBV7-6 and TRBJ2-3; 8 bases are shared with TRBD2. This CDR3 comprises 16 residues. V lost 5 bases and J lost 3; bases outside the gene matches: 10. The germline CDR1 and CDR2 sequences are SGHVS and FNYEAQ.

This chain links TRBV28 with TRBJ2-1; 9 nucleotides agree with TRBD2. CDR1 MDHEN and CDR2 SYDVKM come from the germline V gene. This CDR3 region has 15 residues. Trimming at V came to 7 bases and at J to 9 bases, leaving 13 bases not matched to a gene. In nucleotides, the CDR3 is TGTGCCAGCAACTCCCCCGGGACTAGCATCGTTGAGCAGTTCTTC. Its translation: CASNSPGTSIVEQFF.

The rearrangement links TRBV7-3 to TRBJ2-3, with 10 bases matching TRBD2. CDR3 length: 16 amino acids. Germline V gene data show CDR1 as SGHTA and CDR2 as FQGTGA. The V and J ends lost 5 bases and 4 bases, in that order; junction bases with no gene match: 9. Written as DNA, the CDR3 is TGTGCCAGCAGCAAATCTAGCGGGAGAGCAGCAGATACGCAGTATTTT. Its protein product is CASSKSSGRAADTQYF.

This clonotype was recorded a few times. The chain is built from TRBV3-1 and TRBJ2-4; 8 bases map to TRBD1. V dropped 5 bases and J dropped 13; count of bases not matched to a gene: 4. Per germline, CDR1 LGHDT and CDR2 YNNKEL (reference sequence). The CDR3 has 11 residues. The CDR3 loop reads CASSSGQGQYF. The DNA of the CDR3 is TGTGCCAGCAGCTCAGGACAGGGCCAGTACTTC.

This clonotype was seen only a few times. The chain couples TRBV11-3 to TRBJ2-1, with a tentative D call TRBD2 (5 bases). The V and J ends lost 5 bases and 9 bases respectively, with 17 bases between them. In germline, CDR1 is SGHNT, CDR2 YENEEA. The CDR3 has 14 residues. The CDR3 DNA is TGTGCCAGCAGCCATGACGGTTTACGGGGTGAGCAGTTCTTC. It codes for CASSHDGLRGEQFF. Complete variable domain (other parts from reference TRBV11-3 and TRBJ2-1): EAGVVQSPRYKIIEKKQPVAFWCNPISGHNTLYWYLQNLGQGPELLIRYENEEAVDDSQLPKDRFSAERLKGVDSTLKIQPAELGDSAVYLCASSHDGLRGEQFFGPGTRLTVL.

This clonotype was seen at least ten times. This rearrangement joins TRBV29-1 to TRBJ2-5; tentatively, D is TRBD1 (5 bases). The germline CDR1 and CDR2 sequences are SQVTM and ANQGSEA. V was trimmed by 3 bases and J by 1 base, leaving 9 bases between them. This CDR3 region has 13 residues. The CDR3 loop reads CSVEQGFQETQYF. In nucleotides, the CDR3 is TGCAGCGTTGAGCAGGGATTCCAAGAGACCCAGTACTTC.

This clonotype was seen a handful of times. J is TRBJ2-7 and V is TRBV20-1, with D possibly matching TRBD2 (5 bases). Germline loops: CDR1 DFQATT, CDR2 SNEGSKA (reference sequence). V lost 3 bases to trimming and J lost 0 bases, with 9 bases between them. The CDR3 spans 13 residues. In DNA, the CDR3 is TGCAGTGCTAGGACGGGAAACTCCTACGAGCAGTACTTC. Translation: CSARTGNSYEQYF.

In its sample, this clonotype was seen a few times. V and J are TRBV7-2 and TRBJ1-2; TRBD1 agrees at 9 bases. V shed 1 base, J shed 4 bases, and the junction held 7 bases outside the gene matches. The CDR3 extends over 16 amino acids. Germline CDR1 SGHTA, CDR2 FQGNSA. DNA of the CDR3: TGTGCCAGCAGCTTAGACCCACAGGGGGCGTCCTATGGCTACACCTTC. This gives the protein CASSLDPQGASYGYTF.

The chain is built from TRBV18 and TRBJ2-1; TRBD1 matches 8 bases. This CDR3 comprises 14 residues. With V trimmed by 8 bases and J by 13 bases, 16 bases remained unmatched. CDR1 and CDR2 (germline): KGHSH, LQKENI. Here the CDR3 reads CASLLDRGGETQFF. CDR3 in DNA: TGTGCCAGCCTACTCGACAGGGGTGGCGAGACCCAGTTCTTC.

The chain recombines TRBV20-1 with TRBJ2-7; TRBD2 matches at 14 bases. V gave up 0 bases and J gave up 6 bases; unmatched junction bases: 4. Looked up from germline, CDR1 is DFQATT and CDR2 is SNEGSKA (reference sequence). The CDR3 has 15 amino acids. This CDR3 reads CSARETSGGAGEQYF. The CDR3 bases are TGCAGTGCTAGAGAGACTAGCGGGGGGGCCGGCGAGCAGTACTTC.

This clonotype has just a few counts. This chain uses TRBV9 with TRBJ2-3, with no clear D. This CDR3 is 14 amino acids long. Germline V CDR1 and CDR2: SGDLS, YYNGEE. Between the trimmed V and J ends, which lost 4 bases and 6 bases, there was a span of 15 bases. CDR3 region: CASSSPSPRDTQYF. CDR3 sequence (DNA): TGTGCCAGCAGCTCCCCGAGTCCTAGGGATACGCAGTATTTT. Full variable domain (remainder filled in from reference TRBV9 and TRBJ2-3): DSGVTQTPKHLITATGQRVTLRCSPRSGDLSVYWYQQSLDQGLQFLIQYYNGEERAKGNILERFSAQQFPDLHSELNLSSLELGDSALYFCASSSPSPRDTQYFGPGTRLTVL.

The CDR3 DNA is TGTGCCAGCAGTCCCCACCGGGACAGGGGGCCTCAGCCCCAGCATTTT. Its protein product is CASSPHRDRGPQPQHF. V usage is TRBV6-6 and J usage is TRBJ1-5; 12 nucleotides line up with TRBD1. With 5 bases clipped from V and 6 bases from J, the junction kept 8 bases outside the gene matches. CDR1 is MNHNY and CDR2 is SVGAGI in the germline V gene (reference sequence). The CDR3 totals 16 residues.

V and J are TRBV20-1 and TRBJ2-4, with 8 bases fitting TRBD2. The CDR3 runs to 15 residues. In germline, CDR1 is DFQATT, CDR2 SNEGSKA (reference sequence). V was pared by 6 bases and J by 10 bases, with 17 bases of the junction left unmatched. Here the CDR3 DNA reads TGCAGTGCCCCACGGGGGGGGCGCGCCTTTGGGATTCAGTACTTC. Encoded protein: CSAPRGGRAFGIQYF.

V gene TRBV5-8 combines with J gene TRBJ2-1; the match to TRBD2 covers 7 bases. Germline values: CDR1 SGHTS, CDR2 YDEGEE. With 0 bases clipped from V and 4 bases from J, the junction kept 4 bases outside the gene matches. The CDR3 runs 15 residues. The CDR3 is CASSLAGLVYNEQFF. CDR3 in DNA: TGTGCCAGCAGCTTGGCCGGACTAGTATACAATGAGCAGTTCTTC.

This clonotype has at least ten counts. The chain couples TRBV7-2 to TRBJ2-2; 10 bases line up with TRBD1. With 5 bases clipped from V and 7 bases from J, the junction kept 7 bases outside the gene matches. The germline V gene encodes CDR1 SGHTA and CDR2 FQGNSA. This CDR3 comprises 15 residues. The DNA of the CDR3 is TGTGCCAGCAGCCTTCGACAGGGGGCCTACGGGGAGCTGTTTTTT. Translating gives CASSLRQGAYGELFF.

This clonotype was seen repeatedly, ten times or more. The J gene is TRBJ2-5, the V gene TRBV29-1; 7 bases line up with TRBD2. The CDR3 consists of 15 residues. Germline CDR1 reads SQVTM; CDR2 reads ANQGSEA. V shed 4 bases and J 0 bases; nucleotides not matched to a gene: 8. CDR3 sequence reads: CSVVWSGRNQETQYF. CDR3 sequence (DNA): TGCAGCGTTGTCTGGTCCGGGAGGAACCAAGAGACCCAGTACTTC.

V and J are TRBV6-2 or TRBV6-3 and TRBJ2-5; D not resolved. The V end was cut by 5 bases, the J end by 5 bases, with 12 bases between. Germline V gene sequence: CDR1 MNHEY, CDR2 SVGEGT. The CDR3 is 13 amino acids. DNA for the CDR3: TGTGCCAGCAGTGACGATATCGAGGAGACCCAGTACTTC. It translates to CASSDDIEETQYF.

This clonotype was found a few times. This rearrangement joins TRBV3-1 to TRBJ2-7; no reliable D call. V lost 4 bases and J 0 bases, leaving 16 bases between the germline ends. CDR1 is LGHDT, CDR2 YNNKEL, per germline (reference sequence). There are 16 residues in the CDR3. The CDR3 reads CASSPRVQSSSYEQYF. Written as DNA, the CDR3 is TGTGCCAGCAGCCCCCGTGTCCAGTCTAGCTCCTACGAGCAGTACTTC.

This clonotype appeared a few times. The chain recombines TRBV11-2 with TRBJ2-1, with TRBD2 identical over 11 bases. The CDR3 sequence is 15 residues long. Looked up from germline, CDR1 is SGHAT and CDR2 is FQNNGV. V dropped 5 bases and J dropped 6; count of bases not matched to a gene: 6. Here the CDR3 DNA reads TGTGCCAGCAGCGGCGGGACTAGCGGCGCCAATGAGCAGTTCTTC. It yields the protein CASSGGTSGANEQFF.

A word on this clonotype: Since a much larger clone is just one base distant, this may be a read error. The V and J genes are TRBV4-2 and TRBJ2-4, with TRBD2 matching over 7 bases. The CDR3 spans 16 residues. Germline V gene data show CDR1 as LGHNA and CDR2 as YNFKEQ. The J segment lost 14 bases and the V segment lost 2 bases, leaving 18 bases of the junction unmatched. The CDR3 is CASSQYERGAQETKYF. For the CDR3, the DNA is TGTGCCAGCAGCCAATACGAGCGGGGCGCTCAAGAGACCAAGTACTTC.

J is TRBJ2-1 and V is TRBV9, with TRBD2 matching 15 bases. Trimming took 3 bases from V and 8 from J; bases not matched to a gene: 9. Looked up from germline, CDR1 is SGDLS and CDR2 is YYNGEE. The length of the CDR3 is 17 residues. CDR3 DNA: TGTGCCAGCAGCGCACCGGGACTAGCGGGAGGAGTCGATGAGCAGTTCTTC. This sequence encodes CASSAPGLAGGVDEQFF.